This T cell receptor (beta chain) was retrieved from a study of CD4 T cells in relation to SARS-CoV-2 and coronaviruses. Study-level points and caveats: This crossreactivity analysis covered spike protein alone, no other viral proteins. Each donor contributed either pre-pandemic or post-infection samples, not both.

Method: immunoSEQ multiplex PCR; TCRdb's copy keeps in-frame clones and lacks some. The sample has 30,000 to 45,000 clones, around 89% seen once. A note on this clone: Its antigen is as yet unknown.

From germline, CDR1 is LGHNA and CDR2 YSLEER. This CDR3 is built from 13 residues. Trimming pared 1 base from V and 10 bases from J, leaving 11 bases between. The V and J genes are TRBV4-3 and TRBJ2-1, with D unclear. The sample taken for sequencing was memory CD4+ T cells from PBMCs. The TCR sequence derives from an adult with COVID-19. CDR3 DNA sequence: TGCGCCAGCAGCCAAGGGGCCTTAAGCGAGCAGTTCTTC. This codes for CASSQGALSEQFF.